The entry below describes one T cell receptor beta chain. This sample is part of a study of blood T cell repertoires in COVID-19. Turning to the study itself: The samples span acute and convalescent COVID-19 from the United States, Italy and Spain. In each case, the material was cDNA or gDNA derived from T cells, B-cell-depleted T cells, or PBMCs.

J gave up 9 bases and V 5 bases, and 5 bases lay outside the gene matches. The germline gives CDR1 SGHAT, CDR2 FQNNGV. This CDR3 region has 14 residues. The protocol was immunoSEQ multiplex PCR, while the TCRdb copy is restricted to in-frame clones and leaves out a portion. The table shows 200,000 to 300,000 clones, with 83% occurring only once. The material sequenced was peripheral blood. The rearrangement uses TRBV11-2 and TRBJ2-1; TRBD2 agrees at 12 bases. The TCR comes from a human donor in a cohort sampled during active COVID-19. CDR3 region: CASSTSGRSSEQFF. The CDR3 nucleotides read TGTGCCAGCAGCACTAGCGGGAGGTCTAGTGAGCAGTTCTTC.